This TCR beta chain was sequenced in a study of blood T cell repertoires in COVID-19. Across the study: Sources were T cells, B-cell-depleted T cells, or PBMCs; the material itself was cDNA or gDNA.

Regarding this clone: Other DNA sequences in this sample translate to the same CDR3.

Trimming took 0 bases from V and 1 from J, leaving 7 bases between them. The germline CDR1 and CDR2 sequences are SGDLS and YYNGEE. The CDR3 spans 14 residues. In the source study's methods: From reference gene primer amplification, estimates of nucleated cell counts were derived. Assay used: immunoSEQ multiplex PCR; TCRdb lists only in-frame clones, some missing. V, J and clone size derive from that table, while D and trimming were established from the DNA sequence. The data show around 310,000 clones, nearly 90% seen once. The source is a woman between 40 and 55 years old with COVID-19, enrolled during active disease. V and J are TRBV9 and TRBJ1-2; D gene uncertain. Input material: peripheral blood. The chain's CDR3 is CASSVGRGNYGYTF. The CDR3 coding sequence is TGTGCCAGCAGCGTAGGGAGAGGTAACTATGGCTACACCTTC. The full variable domain, with the rest looked up from reference TRBV9 and TRBJ1-2, is DSGVTQTPKHLITATGQRVTLRCSPRSGDLSVYWYQQSLDQGLQFLIQYYNGEERAKGNILERFSAQQFPDLHSELNLSSLELGDSALYFCASSVGRGNYGYTFGSGTRLTVV.